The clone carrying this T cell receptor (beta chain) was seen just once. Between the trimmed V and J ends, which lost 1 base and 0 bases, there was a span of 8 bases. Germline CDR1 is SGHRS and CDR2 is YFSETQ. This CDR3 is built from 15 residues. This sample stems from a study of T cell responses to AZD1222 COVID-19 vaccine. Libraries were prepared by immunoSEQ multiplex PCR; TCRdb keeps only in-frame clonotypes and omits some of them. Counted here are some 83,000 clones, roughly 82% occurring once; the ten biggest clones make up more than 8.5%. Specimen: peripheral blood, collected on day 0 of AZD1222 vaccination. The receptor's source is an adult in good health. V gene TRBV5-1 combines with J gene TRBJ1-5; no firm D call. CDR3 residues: CASSLYGNSNQPQHF. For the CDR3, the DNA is TGCGCCAGCAGCTTGTATGGGAATAGCAATCAGCCCCAGCATTTT.